One T cell receptor beta chain is described in this entry. What it recognizes is unknown. The data belong to a study of cytomegalovirus exposure and HLA in healthy donors. Overall study: T cells numbering about 180 million yielded approximately 100 million unique TCR beta sequences in an earlier analysis. Whole-study findings and limits: Analysis performed later found around 15,000 TCR beta sequences associated with HLA alleles at 0.05 false discovery rate. Prediction of most subjects' HLA-A and HLA-B alleles by TCR beta sequences was reportedly accurate. In a later analysis, donors in an Asian-associated ancestry cluster reportedly had fewer N-insertions in productive TCRs than the cohort mean.

The CDR3 extends over 14 amino acids. V trimming: 4 bases; J trimming: 2 bases; junction bases outside the gene matches: 3. Germline lookup yields CDR1 SGHRS and CDR2 YFSETQ. 60 Vbeta and 13 Jbeta primers were used in PCR. Measured with immunoSEQ multiplex PCR; TCRdb has only the in-frame clones, and not every one. The sample has about 160,000 clones; 70% to 85% are singletons. This chain joins TRBV5-1 and TRBJ1-5, with 7 bases fitting TRBD1. The specimen was PBMCs. This sequence originates from a man aged 35-49 years in good health and CMV-seronegative. The CDR3 reads CASSRQGGNQPQHF. For the CDR3, the DNA is TGCGCCAGCAGCCGGCAGGGGGGCAATCAGCCCCAGCATTTT.